The TCR beta chain under discussion was sequenced for a study of blood T cell repertoires in COVID-19. Study-level background: The samples span acute and convalescent COVID-19 from the United States, Italy and Spain. PBMCs, B-cell-depleted T cells, or T cells provided the cDNA or gDNA that made up the material.

This CDR3 has 13 amino acids. V gave up 6 bases and J gave up 3 bases; unmatched junction bases: 4. Germline CDR1 reads SGDLS; CDR2 reads YYNGEE. In the authors' workflow: From reference gene primer amplification, estimates of nucleated cell counts were derived. TCRdb's table, derived via immunoSEQ multiplex PCR, lists solely in-frame clones and lacks some. The V and J calls and clone size come from that table; D and trimming were worked out from the DNA. The sample yields around 68,000 clones, 80% to 90% seen once. The TCR was taken from a man in his forties or fifties with active COVID-19. This rearrangement joins TRBV9 to TRBJ1-2; the match to TRBD1 covers 8 bases. Sequenced input: peripheral blood. The CDR3 here is CASNRGEHYGYTF. The CDR3 DNA sequence: TGTGCCAGCAACAGGGGGGAGCACTATGGCTACACCTTC. Looking up the rest from reference TRBV9 and TRBJ1-2 gives the full variable domain: DSGVTQTPKHLITATGQRVTLRCSPRSGDLSVYWYQQSLDQGLQFLIQYYNGEERAKGNILERFSAQQFPDLHSELNLSSLELGDSALYFCASNRGEHYGYTFGSGTRLTVV.